This T cell receptor (beta chain) is from a study of blood T cell repertoires in COVID-19. CDR1 is LNHDA, CDR2 SQIVND, per germline (reference sequence). V lost 6 bases, J lost 5 bases, and 13 bases lay in between. This CDR3 has 13 amino acids. How the authors handled the data: How many nucleated cells were present was estimated from reference gene primer amplification. Clones were read by immunoSEQ multiplex PCR, and TCRdb kept only the in-frame ones, dropping some. For V, J and clone size, that table is used; D and trimming come from the DNA. Of approximately 170,000 clones listed, 86% are singletons.

The V and J genes are TRBV19 and TRBJ1-2; D call uncertain. Material: peripheral blood. The TCR comes from a man in his 70s with acute or convalescent COVID-19. The CDR3 loop reads CASSLFEGYGYTF. The CDR3 coding sequence is TGTGCCAGTAGCCTTTTCGAGGGATATGGCTACACCTTC. The variable domain in full, with the rest retrieved from reference TRBV19 and TRBJ1-2, is DGGITQSPKYLFRKEGQNVTLSCEQNLNHDAMYWYRQDPGQGLRLIYYSQIVNDFQKGDIAEGYSVSREKKESFPLTVTSAQKNPTAFYLCASSLFEGYGYTFGSGTRLTVV.